These 20 T cell receptor beta chains were all obtained from the same sample, sequenced in a study of post-analysis software for immune sequencing data. Study-wide results and caveats: Patients had higher frequencies than controls of about five TRBV segments, including TRBV5-6, TRBV5-1 and TRBV20-1.

Prepared TCR beta cDNA libraries contained unique molecular identifiers. TCRdb independently ran MiXCR on the PCR reads; one entry per CDR3 protein. The table has roughly 800,000 distinct CDR3 sequences, roughly 50% seen once. Antigens of these TCRs are unknown. Sequenced: blood. The receptors originated from a girl between 5 and 17 years old with multiple sclerosis.

In this sample, this clonotype turned up once. This chain connects TRBV28 to TRBJ2-1; 9 bases match TRBD2. Germline values: CDR1 MDHEN, CDR2 SYDVKM. CDR3 length equals 15 residues. The V segment lost 3 bases and the J segment 2 bases; nucleotides outside the gene matches: 2. In DNA, the CDR3 is TGTGCCAGCAGTTTCGCGGGGGGGCCCTACAATGAGCAGTTCTTC. This encodes CASSFAGGPYNEQFF. The complete variable domain, with remaining parts taken from reference TRBV28 and TRBJ2-1, reads DVKVTQSSRYLVKRTGEKVFLECVQDMDHENMFWYRQDPGLGLRLIYFSYDVKMKEKGDIPEGYSVSREKKERFSLILESASTNQTSMYLCASSFAGGPYNEQFFGPGTRLTVL.

Only one count was recorded for this clonotype. This chain joins TRBV7-2 and TRBJ1-5, with D possibly TRBD1 on 6 matching bases. The CDR3 totals 15 residues. Between the trimmed V and J ends, which lost 5 bases and 6 bases, there was a span of 17 bases. CDR1 and CDR2 from the germline V gene are SGHTA and FQGNSA. For the CDR3, the DNA is TGTGCCAGCAGCCCACGACAGGTCCAGGGTCAGCCCCAGCATTTT. This translates into CASSPRQVQGQPQHF.

V is TRBV6-1 and J is TRBJ1-1; 10 nucleotides match TRBD1. Losses at the gene ends were 9 bases for V and 7 bases for J; bases not matched to a gene: 11. This CDR3 has 14 amino acids. Looked up from germline, CDR1 is MNHNS and CDR2 is SASEGT. The CDR3 DNA is TGTGCCAGGGACCCCTGGGACAGGGGTGTTGAAGCTTTCTTT. This gives the protein CARDPWDRGVEAFF.

V usage is TRBV18 and J usage is TRBJ2-7; 8 bases align to TRBD1. Germline CDR1 and CDR2: KGHSH and LQKENI. V shed 3 bases, J shed 4 bases, and the junction held 11 bases outside the gene matches. The CDR3 runs 16 residues. Written as DNA, the CDR3 is TGTGCCAGCTCACCGTTGAGAACAGGGGGAAAATACGAGCAGTACTTC. This encodes CASSPLRTGGKYEQYF.

The chain carries TRBV29-1 and TRBJ1-4; perhaps TRBD1 as D (6 bases). Germline-derived CDR1 and CDR2 are SQVTM and ANQGSEA. The CDR3 consists of 15 residues. Trimming left V 7 bases short and J 0 bases short, with 15 bases between. As DNA, the CDR3 is TGCAGCGCCCGAGGGGGTACGGCAACTAATGAAAAACTGTTTTTT. This gives the protein CSARGGTATNEKLFF.

The V gene is TRBV5-5, the J gene TRBJ2-5; D is uncertain. Germline CDR1 reads SGHKS; CDR2 reads YYEKEE (reference sequence). CDR3 length: 14 residues. V was pared by 3 bases and J by 1 base, with 10 bases between. The CDR3 region has the DNA TGTGCCAGCAGCTGGCAGACTCCCCAAGAGACCCAGTACTTC. Amino acid sequence: CASSWQTPQETQYF.

This clonotype was counted only a few times. The chain joins TRBV7-3 to TRBJ2-5, with D perhaps being TRBD1 or TRBD2 (6 bases each). Germline loops: CDR1 SGHTA, CDR2 FQGTGA. The length of the CDR3 is 14 residues. Trimming shortened V by 8 bases and J by 5 bases, and 18 bases separated the two germline ends. The DNA of the CDR3 is TGTGCCAGCTCCTACGGGGGCCCAGGGGAGACCCAGTACTTC. It encodes CASSYGGPGETQYF.

The J gene is TRBJ2-4, the V gene TRBV15; no clear D gene. The J call could be wrong; TRBJ2-5 is a better fit for the DNA end. The germline gives CDR1 LNHNV, CDR2 YYDKDF (reference sequence). The CDR3 covers 13 residues. The CDR3 protein is CATSSDADETQYF. In DNA form, the CDR3 reads TGTGCCACCAGCAGTGACGCGGACGAGACCCAGTACTTC.

The chain joins TRBV20-1 to TRBJ2-1, with D possibly matching TRBD2 (6 bases). Germline V lookup: CDR1 DFQATT, CDR2 SNEGSKA (reference sequence). This CDR3 comprises 12 residues. V was cut by 6 bases and J by 5 bases, with 11 bases left in between. This CDR3 reads CSAVGGNNEQFF. Written as DNA, the CDR3 is TGCAGTGCCGTAGGAGGGAACAATGAGCAGTTCTTC.

This clonotype has only a few counts. The CDR3 here is CASSVGRTDTQYF. Written as DNA, the CDR3 is TGTGCCAGCAGCGTAGGCCGTACAGATACGCAGTATTTT. The chain combines TRBV9 with TRBJ2-3; no clear D. The CDR3 length is 13 residues. Germline CDR1 and CDR2: SGDLS and YYNGEE. V was shortened by 0 bases and J by 3 bases, with 5 bases between the two germline ends. The entire variable domain, with the rest obtained from reference TRBV9 and TRBJ2-3, is as follows: DSGVTQTPKHLITATGQRVTLRCSPRSGDLSVYWYQQSLDQGLQFLIQYYNGEERAKGNILERFSAQQFPDLHSELNLSSLELGDSALYFCASSVGRTDTQYFGPGTRLTVL.

This clonotype was seen a few times. CDR3 sequence (DNA): TGTGCCACCAGACTCCCGGACGGTAGCGCCTACAATGAGCAGTTCTTC. It translates to CATRLPDGSAYNEQFF. The rearrangement uses TRBV15 and TRBJ2-1; D may be TRBD2 (5 bases). The germline V and J ends were trimmed by 6 bases and 2 bases, with 17 bases remaining between them. Germline V gene sequence: CDR1 LNHNV, CDR2 YYDKDF (reference sequence). The CDR3 covers 16 residues.

The chain combines TRBV29-1 with TRBJ2-1, with TRBD2 matching over 9 bases. CDR1 SQVTM and CDR2 ANQGSEA come from the germline V gene. The ends lost 1 base at V and 7 bases at J; junction bases unmatched: 11. The CDR3 has 16 residues. The CDR3 DNA is TGCAGCGTTGAAGGACGGGGTCTAGCGGGAAGGAATGAGCAGTTCTTC. It codes for CSVEGRGLAGRNEQFF.

The rearrangement joins TRBV29-1 to TRBJ2-1; TRBD2 agrees at 8 bases. Germline V gene lookup returns CDR1 SQVTM and CDR2 ANQGSEA. The junction had 18 bases not matched to a gene; V was cut back by 6 bases and J by 8 bases. There are 16 residues in the CDR3. CDR3 sequence: CSVSPARTSNSYEQFF. CDR3 bases: TGCAGCGTCAGCCCCGCGAGGACTAGCAATTCCTATGAGCAGTTCTTC.

This chain joins TRBV14 and TRBJ2-3; 9 bases are a match to TRBD2. The CDR3 length is 14 residues. Germline CDR1 is SGHDN and CDR2 is FVKESK. V shed 4 bases and J 4 bases; nucleotides not matched to a gene: 3. For the CDR3, the DNA is TGTGCCAGCAGCCTAGCGGGAGTCGCAGATACGCAGTATTTT. Residues: CASSLAGVADTQYF.

The chain links TRBV5-8 to TRBJ2-7, with TRBD2 identical over 7 bases. The V gene's germline CDR1 is SGHTS and CDR2 YDEGEE. Losses at the gene ends were 4 bases for V and 1 base for J; bases not matched to a gene: 17. The CDR3 is 18 residues long. CDR3 nucleotide sequence: TGTGCCAGCAGCGCCATGGGGTTTCCGGGAGGCTCATCCTACGAGCAGTACTTC. It codes for CASSAMGFPGGSSYEQYF.

This clonotype was counted between two and nine times. The chain carries TRBV20-1 and TRBJ2-7; 10 bases are shared with TRBD1. The ends lost 1 base at V and 5 bases at J; junction bases unmatched: 5. The CDR3 loop spans 14 amino acids. Germline CDR1 is DFQATT and CDR2 is SNEGSKA (reference sequence). The CDR3 region has the DNA TGCAGTGCTAGAGCCGGGACAGGGGAACACGAGCAGTACTTC. It codes for CSARAGTGEHEQYF.

The gene calls are TRBV4-1 and TRBJ2-2; maybe TRBD2 (7 bases). The CDR3 has 17 residues. Germline CDR1 reads MGHRA; CDR2 reads YSYEKL. V shed 1 base and J shed 4 bases, with 16 bases lying between them. The DNA of the CDR3 is TGCGCCAGCAGCCAAGTTTGGGGGGGGGCCCTCACCGGGGAGCTGTTTTTT. It codes for CASSQVWGGALTGELFF.

V is TRBV9 and J is TRBJ1-5; D is perhaps TRBD1 (5 bases). Trimming pared 0 bases from V and 9 bases from J, leaving 10 bases between. Germline loops: CDR1 SGDLS, CDR2 YYNGEE. This CDR3 is built from 13 residues. For the CDR3, the DNA is TGTGCCAGCAGCGTAGACGCAGGGCGGCCCCAGCATTTT. Encoded protein: CASSVDAGRPQHF.

The V and J genes are TRBV5-1 and TRBJ2-4; unclear D gene. Between the trimmed V and J ends, which lost 0 bases and 13 bases, there was a span of 17 bases. The CDR3 is made up of 14 amino acids. In germline, CDR1 is SGHRS, CDR2 YFSETQ. For the CDR3, the DNA is TGCGCCAGCAGCTTGGCCCTCAGGACCCCGGAGCAGTACTTC. Translating gives CASSLALRTPEQYF.

V usage is TRBV3-1 and J usage is TRBJ1-6; no clear D gene. From germline, CDR1 is LGHDT and CDR2 YNNKEL (reference sequence). Trimming removed 6 bases from V and 7 bases from J, with 10 bases in between. The CDR3 extends over 13 amino acids. Written as DNA, the CDR3 is TGTGCCAGCAGTCAAAAATGGAATTCACCCCTCCACTTT. Encoded protein: CASSQKWNSPLHF.